The sequence of this T cell receptor (beta chain) was determined in a study of regulatory T cells in long-lasting Graves disease. General study results and limits: TCR diversity was lower in persistent Graves' patients (versus newly diagnosed ones). Clonotypes that were public and shared totalled a few thousand in persistent patients versus 850 to 1,000 in new patients. There were preferences for TRBV28, TRBJ1-2 and TRBJ2-5 in persistent disease.

As for this clonotype: Its specificity is unknown. The junction differs from germline at one of its ends, possibly a read error.

Time point given: persistent/refractory GD, antithyroid drugs over 5 years with positive TRAb. The TCR library was prepared using RNA isolated from PBMCs. Graves' disease diagnosis was established per American Thyroid Association guidelines. In germline, CDR1 is SQVTM, CDR2 ANQGSEA. CDR3 length: 11 amino acids. HTBI primers from iRepertoire and Arm-PCR of CDR3 regions yielded the TCR beta libraries. TCRdb redid the calling of the multiplex PCR reads with MiXCR, one entry per CDR3 protein. The profile shows more than 650,000 distinct CDR3 sequences, approximately 31% of them singletons. The rearrangement joins TRBV29-1 to TRBJ2-2; D uncertain. This TCR derives from a female donor with Graves disease. The sequences come from peripheral blood mononuclear cells (PBMCs), collected when the disease was refractory, from a patient treated with antithyroid drugs. CDR3 nucleotide sequence: TGTTCCGGGCGAAACACCGGGGAGCTGTTTTTT. The encoded protein is CSGRNTGELFF.